This T cell receptor beta chain was obtained from a study of somatic mutations in cytotoxic T cells in rheumatoid arthritis. General study points: Antigens targeted by the expanded CD8+ clones were unknown.

Concerning this clone itself: Its antigen is still unknown.

The CDR3 runs 16 residues. Germline V gives CDR1 MGHRA, CDR2 YSYEKL. V shed 0 bases and J shed 5 bases, with 16 bases lying between them. TCRdb's table, derived via immunoSEQ multiplex PCR, lists solely in-frame clones and lacks some. The sample carries more than 15,000 clones, roughly 79% recorded once. After CD4+ and CD8+ cells were isolated by positive magnetic bead selection, their purity was checked by flow cytometry. V usage is TRBV4-1 and J usage is TRBJ2-5; D is possibly TRBD1 or TRBD2 (5 bases each). The sequenced sample consisted of CD8+ T cells sorted from blood. The TCR originated in an adult with rheumatoid arthritis. CDR3 DNA: TGCGCCAGCAGCCAAGATAGATGGGTGGGGGATGAGACCCAGTACTTC. Its translation is CASSQDRWVGDETQYF.